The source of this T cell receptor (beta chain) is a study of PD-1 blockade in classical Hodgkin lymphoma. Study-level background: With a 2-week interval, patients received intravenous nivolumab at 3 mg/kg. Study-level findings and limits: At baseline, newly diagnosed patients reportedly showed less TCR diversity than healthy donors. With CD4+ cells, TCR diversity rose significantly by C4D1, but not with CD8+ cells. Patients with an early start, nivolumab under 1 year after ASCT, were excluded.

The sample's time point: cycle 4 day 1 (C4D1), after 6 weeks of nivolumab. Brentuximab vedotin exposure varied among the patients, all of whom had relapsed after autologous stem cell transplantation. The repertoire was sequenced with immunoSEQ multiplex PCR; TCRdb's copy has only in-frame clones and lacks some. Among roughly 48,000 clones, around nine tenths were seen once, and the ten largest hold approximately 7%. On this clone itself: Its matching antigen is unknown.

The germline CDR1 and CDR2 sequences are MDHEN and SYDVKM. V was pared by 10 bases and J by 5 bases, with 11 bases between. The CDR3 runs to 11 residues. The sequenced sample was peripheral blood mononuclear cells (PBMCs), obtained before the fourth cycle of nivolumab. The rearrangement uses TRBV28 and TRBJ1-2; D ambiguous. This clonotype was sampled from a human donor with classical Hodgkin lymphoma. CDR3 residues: CATQREYGYTF. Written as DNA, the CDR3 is TGTGCCACCCAACGAGAATATGGCTACACCTTC.